This T cell receptor (beta chain) stems from a study of cytomegalovirus exposure and HLA in healthy donors. Study-wide results and limits: Among TCR sequences, most were rare, though some public TCRs appeared in many donors.

A remark on this clone: Its specificity is unknown.

60 Vbeta and 13 Jbeta primers were used in PCR. Some clones are missing from TCRdb's copy, which holds only in-frame ones; the method was immunoSEQ multiplex PCR. There are around 100,000 clones in the sample; roughly 70% occur only once, and 4% to 5% lies in the top ten. Germline CDR1 is SQVTM and CDR2 is ANQGSEA. CDR3 length equals 16 residues. The ends lost 4 bases at V and 4 bases at J; junction bases unmatched: 14. Sequencing was performed on PBMCs. The chain recombines TRBV29-1 with TRBJ2-7, with 9 bases identical to TRBD2. The clonotype was recovered from a woman aged 40 to 50 in good health and CMV-seropositive. The CDR3 coding sequence is TGCAGCGTTGCTGGCGGGAGGGCGCTCGGAGATTACGAGCAGTACTTC. Encoded protein: CSVAGGRALGDYEQYF.